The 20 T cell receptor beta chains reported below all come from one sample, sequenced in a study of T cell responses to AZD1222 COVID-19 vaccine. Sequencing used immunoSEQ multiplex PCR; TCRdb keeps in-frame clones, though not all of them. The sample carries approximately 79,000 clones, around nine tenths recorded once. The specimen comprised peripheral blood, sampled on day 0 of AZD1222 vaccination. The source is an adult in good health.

The CDR3 region is CASSPLLAGGRNNEQFF. CDR3 sequence (DNA): TGTGCCAGCAGCCCTTTGTTGGCGGGGGGGCGAAACAATGAGCAGTTCTTC. The V call is TRBV9, the J call TRBJ2-1; 9 nucleotides agree with TRBD2. The germline gives CDR1 SGDLS, CDR2 YYNGEE. The J segment lost 5 bases and the V segment lost 4 bases, leaving 13 bases of the junction unmatched. This CDR3 comprises 17 residues.

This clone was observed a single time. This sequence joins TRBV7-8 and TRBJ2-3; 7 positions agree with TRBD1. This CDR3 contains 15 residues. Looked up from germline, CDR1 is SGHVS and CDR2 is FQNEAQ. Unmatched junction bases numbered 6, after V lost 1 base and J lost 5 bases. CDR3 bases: TGTGCCAGCAGCTTAGGACAGGGACGAAGAGATACGCAGTATTTT. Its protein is CASSLGQGRRDTQYF. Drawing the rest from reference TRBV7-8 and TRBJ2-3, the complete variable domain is GAGVSQSPRYKVAKRGQDVALRCDPISGHVSLFWYQQALGQGPEFLTYFQNEAQLDKSGLPSDRFFAERPEGSVSTLKIQRTQQEDSAVYLCASSLGQGRRDTQYFGPGTRLTVL.

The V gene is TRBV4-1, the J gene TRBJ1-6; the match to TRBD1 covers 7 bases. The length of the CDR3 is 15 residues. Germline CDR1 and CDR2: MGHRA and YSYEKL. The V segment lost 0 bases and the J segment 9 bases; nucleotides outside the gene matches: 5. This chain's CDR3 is CASSQDIAGGSPLHF. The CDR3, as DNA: TGCGCCAGCAGCCAAGATATAGCAGGGGGTTCACCCCTCCACTTT.

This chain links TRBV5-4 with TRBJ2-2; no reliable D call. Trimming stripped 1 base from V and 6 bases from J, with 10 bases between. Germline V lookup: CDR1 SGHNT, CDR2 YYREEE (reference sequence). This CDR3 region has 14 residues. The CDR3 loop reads CASSLRPPAGELFF. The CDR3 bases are TGTGCCAGCAGCTTGAGACCGCCAGCCGGGGAGCTGTTTTTT.

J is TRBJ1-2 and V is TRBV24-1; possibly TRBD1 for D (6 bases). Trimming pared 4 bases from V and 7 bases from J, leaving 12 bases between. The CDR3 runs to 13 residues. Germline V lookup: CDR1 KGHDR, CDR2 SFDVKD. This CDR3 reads CATSDRGAAGYTF. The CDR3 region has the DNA TGTGCCACCAGTGACAGGGGTGCGGCTGGCTACACCTTC.

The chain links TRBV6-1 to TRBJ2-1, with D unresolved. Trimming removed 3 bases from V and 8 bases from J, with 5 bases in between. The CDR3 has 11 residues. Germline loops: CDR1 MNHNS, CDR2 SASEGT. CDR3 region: CASSEGYEQFF. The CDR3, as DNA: TGTGCCAGCAGTGAGGGATATGAGCAGTTCTTC.

Written as DNA, the CDR3 is TGCAGTGCTAATACTAACTATGGCTACACCTTC. It translates to CSANTNYGYTF. The chain employs TRBV20-1 and TRBJ1-2; unclear D gene. Germline CDR1 and CDR2: DFQATT and SNEGSKA (reference sequence). V was pared by 4 bases and J by 0 bases, with 3 bases between. The CDR3 loop spans 11 amino acids.

The CDR3 bases are TGTGCCAGCAGCTTAGACACAGGTCAACCCTACGAGCAGTACTTC. Protein sequence: CASSLDTGQPYEQYF. The V and J genes are TRBV13 and TRBJ2-7; D perhaps matches TRBD1 (5 bases). Germline V gene sequence: CDR1 PRHDT, CDR2 FYEKMQ (reference sequence). This CDR3 comprises 15 residues. Trimming cost V 1 base and J 2 bases, with 12 bases left between them.

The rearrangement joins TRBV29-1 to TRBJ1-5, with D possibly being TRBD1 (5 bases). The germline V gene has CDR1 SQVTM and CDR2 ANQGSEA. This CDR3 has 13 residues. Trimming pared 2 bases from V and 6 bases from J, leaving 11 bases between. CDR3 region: CSVEPGLGQPQHF. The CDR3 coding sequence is TGCAGCGTTGAACCAGGGCTGGGTCAGCCCCAGCATTTT.

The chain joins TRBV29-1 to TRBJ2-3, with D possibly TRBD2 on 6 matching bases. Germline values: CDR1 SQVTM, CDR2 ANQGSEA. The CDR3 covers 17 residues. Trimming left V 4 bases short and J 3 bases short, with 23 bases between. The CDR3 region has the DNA TGCAGCGTTGGGTTGGGACTTCAAGATGGGGTTACAGATACGCAGTATTTT. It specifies CSVGLGLQDGVTDTQYF.

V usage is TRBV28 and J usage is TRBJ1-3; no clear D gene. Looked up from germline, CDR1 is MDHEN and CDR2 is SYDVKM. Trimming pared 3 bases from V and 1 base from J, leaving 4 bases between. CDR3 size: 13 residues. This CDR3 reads CASSFGSGNTIYF. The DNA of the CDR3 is TGTGCCAGCAGTTTCGGGTCTGGAAACACCATATATTTT.

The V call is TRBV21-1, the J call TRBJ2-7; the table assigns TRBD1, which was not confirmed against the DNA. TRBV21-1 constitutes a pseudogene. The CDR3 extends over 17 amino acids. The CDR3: CASSKRGGGEPSYEQYF. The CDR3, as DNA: TGTGCCAGCAGCAAAAGAGGGGGCGGAGAACCTTCCTACGAGCAGTACTTC.

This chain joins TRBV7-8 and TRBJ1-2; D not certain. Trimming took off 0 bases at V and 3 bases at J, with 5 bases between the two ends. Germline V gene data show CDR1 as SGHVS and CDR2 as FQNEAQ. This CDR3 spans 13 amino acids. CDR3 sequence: CASSLATDYGYTF. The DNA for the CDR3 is TGTGCCAGCAGCTTAGCGACGGACTATGGCTACACCTTC.

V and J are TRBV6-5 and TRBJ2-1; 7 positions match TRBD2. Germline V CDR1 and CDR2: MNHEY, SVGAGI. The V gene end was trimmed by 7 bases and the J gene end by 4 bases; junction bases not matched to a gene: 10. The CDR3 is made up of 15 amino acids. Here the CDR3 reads CASIGPGGRYNEQFF. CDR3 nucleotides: TGTGCCAGCATCGGCCCGGGGGGAAGATACAATGAGCAGTTCTTC.

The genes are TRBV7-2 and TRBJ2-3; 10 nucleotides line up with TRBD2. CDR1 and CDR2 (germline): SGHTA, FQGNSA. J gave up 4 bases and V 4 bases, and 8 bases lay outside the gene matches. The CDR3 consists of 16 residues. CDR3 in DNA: TGTGCCAGCAGCTCACAGAGCGGGGGGGCCCCAGATACGCAGTATTTT. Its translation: CASSSQSGGAPDTQYF.

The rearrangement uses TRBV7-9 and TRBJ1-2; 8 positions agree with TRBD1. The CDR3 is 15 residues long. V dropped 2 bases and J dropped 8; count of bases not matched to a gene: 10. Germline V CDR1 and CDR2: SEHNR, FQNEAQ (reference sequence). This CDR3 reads CASSLNRDRFNGYTF. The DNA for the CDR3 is TGTGCCAGCAGCTTAAATCGGGACAGGTTTAACGGCTACACCTTC. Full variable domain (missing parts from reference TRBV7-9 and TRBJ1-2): DTGVSQNPRHKITKRGQNVTFRCDPISEHNRLYWYRQTLGQGPEFLTYFQNEAQLEKSRLLSDRFSAERPKGSFSTLEIQRTEQGDSAMYLCASSLNRDRFNGYTFGSGTRLTVV.

CDR3 amino acids: CASSPTLSGFTEAFF. The CDR3 DNA reads as TGTGCCAGCAGCCCAACCCTTTCGGGGTTCACTGAAGCTTTCTTT. The chain is built from TRBV14 and TRBJ1-1, with D hard to call. CDR1 and CDR2 from the germline V gene are SGHDN and FVKESK. CDR3 length equals 15 residues. Trimming removed 4 bases from V and 4 bases from J, with 16 bases in between.

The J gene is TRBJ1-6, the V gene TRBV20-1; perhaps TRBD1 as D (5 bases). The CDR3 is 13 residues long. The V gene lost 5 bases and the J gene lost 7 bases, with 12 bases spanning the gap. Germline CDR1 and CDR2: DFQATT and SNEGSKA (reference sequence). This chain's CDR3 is CSAGGAANSPLHF. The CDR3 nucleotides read TGCAGTGCTGGTGGGGCAGCCAATTCACCCCTCCACTTT.

CDR3 coding DNA: TGTGCCAGCAGTACCAGGGAATGGGAGACCCAGTACTTC. Translation gives CASSTREWETQYF. The chain carries TRBV2 and TRBJ2-5, with D possibly being TRBD1 (5 bases). Trimming removed 5 bases at V and 5 bases at J, with 12 bases between. The CDR3 sequence is 13 residues long. CDR1 and CDR2 (germline): SNHLY, FYNNEI.

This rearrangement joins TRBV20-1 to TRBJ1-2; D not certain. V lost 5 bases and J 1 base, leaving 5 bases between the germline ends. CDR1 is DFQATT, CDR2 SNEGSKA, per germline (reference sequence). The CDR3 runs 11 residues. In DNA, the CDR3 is TGCAGTGCTCAAGATAACTATGGCTACACCTTC. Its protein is CSAQDNYGYTF.